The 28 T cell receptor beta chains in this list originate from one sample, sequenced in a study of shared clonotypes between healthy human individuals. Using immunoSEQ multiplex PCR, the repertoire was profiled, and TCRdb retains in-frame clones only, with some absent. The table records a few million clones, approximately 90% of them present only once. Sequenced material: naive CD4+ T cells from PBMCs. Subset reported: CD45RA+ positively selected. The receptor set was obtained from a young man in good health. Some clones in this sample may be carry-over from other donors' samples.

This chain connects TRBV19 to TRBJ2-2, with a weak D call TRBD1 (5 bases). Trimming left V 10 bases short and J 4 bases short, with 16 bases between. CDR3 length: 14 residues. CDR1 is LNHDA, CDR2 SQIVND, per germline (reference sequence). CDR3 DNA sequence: TGTGCCACTGGTGGCAGGGCCCTCACCGGGGAGCTGTTTTTT. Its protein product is CATGGRALTGELFF.

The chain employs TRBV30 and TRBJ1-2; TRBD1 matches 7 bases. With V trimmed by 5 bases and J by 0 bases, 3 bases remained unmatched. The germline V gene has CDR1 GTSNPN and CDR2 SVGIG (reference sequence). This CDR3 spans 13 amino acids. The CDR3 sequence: CAWWDSANYGYTF. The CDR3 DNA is TGTGCCTGGTGGGACAGCGCTAACTATGGCTACACCTTC.

As DNA, the CDR3 is TGTGCCAGCAGCTTAGGAGCATCCGTGACGAACAATCAGCCCCAGCATTTT. Its protein is CASSLGASVTNNQPQHF. The rearrangement uses TRBV5-8 and TRBJ1-5; D uncertain. Trimming shortened V by 2 bases and J by 3 bases, and 18 bases separated the two germline ends. The CDR3 consists of 17 residues. Per the germline V gene, CDR1 is SGHTS and CDR2 is YDEGEE.

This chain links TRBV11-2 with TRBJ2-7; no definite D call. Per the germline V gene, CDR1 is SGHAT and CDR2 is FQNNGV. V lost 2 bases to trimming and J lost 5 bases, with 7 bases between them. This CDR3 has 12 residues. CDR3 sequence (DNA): TGTGCCAGCAGCTTACCCGGTGACGAGCAGTACTTC. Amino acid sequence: CASSLPGDEQYF.

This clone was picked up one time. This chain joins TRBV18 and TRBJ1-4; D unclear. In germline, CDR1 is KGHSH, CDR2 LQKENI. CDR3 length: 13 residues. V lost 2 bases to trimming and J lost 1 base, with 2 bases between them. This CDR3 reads CASSPLTNEKLFF. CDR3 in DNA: TGTGCCAGCTCACCATTAACTAATGAAAAACTGTTTTTT.

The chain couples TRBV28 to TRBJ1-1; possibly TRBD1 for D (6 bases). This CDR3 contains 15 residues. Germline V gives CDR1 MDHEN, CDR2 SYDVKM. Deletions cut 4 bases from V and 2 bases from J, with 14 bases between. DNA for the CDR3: TGTGCCAGCAGTTCCCCCGGGACACCAAACACTGAAGCTTTCTTT. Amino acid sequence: CASSSPGTPNTEAFF. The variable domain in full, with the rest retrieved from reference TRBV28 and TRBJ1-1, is DVKVTQSSRYLVKRTGEKVFLECVQDMDHENMFWYRQDPGLGLRLIYFSYDVKMKEKGDIPEGYSVSREKKERFSLILESASTNQTSMYLCASSSPGTPNTEAFFGQGTRLTVV.

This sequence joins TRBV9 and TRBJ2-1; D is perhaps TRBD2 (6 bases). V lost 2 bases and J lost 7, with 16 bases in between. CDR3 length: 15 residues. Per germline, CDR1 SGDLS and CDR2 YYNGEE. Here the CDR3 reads CASSVTGTLPNEQFF. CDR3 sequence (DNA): TGTGCCAGCAGCGTTACCGGGACTCTCCCTAATGAGCAGTTCTTC.

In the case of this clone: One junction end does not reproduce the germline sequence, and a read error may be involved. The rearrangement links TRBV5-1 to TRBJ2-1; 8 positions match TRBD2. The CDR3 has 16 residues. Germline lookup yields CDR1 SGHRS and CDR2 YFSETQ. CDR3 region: CASSLAASGHPFERFF. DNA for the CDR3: TGCGCCAGCAGCTTGGCGGCTAGCGGGCACCCGTTTGAGCGGTTCTTC.

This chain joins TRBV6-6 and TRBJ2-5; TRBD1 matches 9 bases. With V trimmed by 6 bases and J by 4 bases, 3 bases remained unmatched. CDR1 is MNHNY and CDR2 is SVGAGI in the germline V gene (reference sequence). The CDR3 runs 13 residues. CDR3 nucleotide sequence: TGTGCCAGCAGCAACAGGGGGCCAGAGACCCAGTACTTC. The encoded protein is CASSNRGPETQYF.

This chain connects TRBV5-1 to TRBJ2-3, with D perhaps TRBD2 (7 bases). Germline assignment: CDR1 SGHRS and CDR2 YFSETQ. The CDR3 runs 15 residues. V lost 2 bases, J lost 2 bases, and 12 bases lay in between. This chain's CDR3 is CASSLQRDTTDTQYF. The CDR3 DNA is TGCGCCAGCAGCTTACAGCGGGACACCACAGATACGCAGTATTTT.

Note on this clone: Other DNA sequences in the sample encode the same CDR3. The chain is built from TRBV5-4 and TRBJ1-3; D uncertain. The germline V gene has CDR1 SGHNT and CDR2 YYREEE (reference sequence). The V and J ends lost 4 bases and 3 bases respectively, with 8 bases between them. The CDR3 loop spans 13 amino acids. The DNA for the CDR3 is TGTGCCAGCAGCCTCGAGGGTGGAAACACCATATATTTT. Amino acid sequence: CASSLEGGNTIYF. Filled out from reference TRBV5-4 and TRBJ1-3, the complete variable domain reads ETGVTQSPTHLIKTRGQQVTLRCSSQSGHNTVSWYQQALGQGPQFIFQYYREEENGRGNFPPRFSGLQFPNYSSELNVNALELDDSALYLCASSLEGGNTIYFGEGSWLTVV.

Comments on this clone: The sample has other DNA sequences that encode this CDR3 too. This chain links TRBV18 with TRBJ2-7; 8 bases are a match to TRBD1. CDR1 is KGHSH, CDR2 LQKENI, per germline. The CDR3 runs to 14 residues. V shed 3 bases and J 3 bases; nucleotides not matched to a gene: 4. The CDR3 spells CASSPPGQVYEQYF. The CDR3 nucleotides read TGTGCCAGCTCACCGCCGGGACAGGTCTACGAGCAGTACTTC.

DNA for the CDR3: TGTGCCAGCAGCGGACCGGGACAGGGTCATGAGCAGTTCTTC. Translated, it gives CASSGPGQGHEQFF. The chain is built from TRBV2 and TRBJ2-1; TRBD1 matches at 9 bases. The CDR3 loop spans 14 amino acids. Per the germline V gene, CDR1 is SNHLY and CDR2 is FYNNEI. Unmatched junction bases numbered 8, after V lost 6 bases and J lost 8 bases. Full variable domain (rest looked up from reference TRBV2 and TRBJ2-1): EPEVTQTPSHQVTQMGQEVILRCVPISNHLYFYWYRQILGQKVEFLVSFYNNEISEKSEIFDDQFSVERPDGSNFTLKIRSTKLEDSAMYFCASSGPGQGHEQFFGPGTRLTVL.

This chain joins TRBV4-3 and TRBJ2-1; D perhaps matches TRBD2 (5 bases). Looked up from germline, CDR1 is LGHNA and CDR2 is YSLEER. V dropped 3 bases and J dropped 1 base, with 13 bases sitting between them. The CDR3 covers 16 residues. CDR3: CASSQEGLLSYNEQFF. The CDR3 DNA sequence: TGCGCCAGCAGCCAGGAAGGACTTCTTTCCTACAATGAGCAGTTCTTC.

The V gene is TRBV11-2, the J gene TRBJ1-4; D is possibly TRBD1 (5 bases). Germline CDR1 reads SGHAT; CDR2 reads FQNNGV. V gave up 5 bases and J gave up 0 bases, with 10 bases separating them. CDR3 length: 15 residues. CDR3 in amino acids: CASSAYRTTNEKLFF. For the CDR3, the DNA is TGTGCCAGCAGCGCCTACAGGACAACTAATGAAAAACTGTTTTTT. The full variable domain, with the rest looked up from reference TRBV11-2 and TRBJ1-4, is EAGVAQSPRYKIIEKRQSVAFWCNPISGHATLYWYQQILGQGPKLLIQFQNNGVVDDSQLPKDRFSAERLKGVDSTLKIQPAKLEDSAVYLCASSAYRTTNEKLFFGSGTQLSVL.

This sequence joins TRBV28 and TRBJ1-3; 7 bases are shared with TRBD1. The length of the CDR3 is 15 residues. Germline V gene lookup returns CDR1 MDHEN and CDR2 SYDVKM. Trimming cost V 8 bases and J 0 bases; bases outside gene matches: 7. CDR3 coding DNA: TGTGCCAGCTACGTTGGGACAGCCTCTGGAAACACCATATATTTT. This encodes CASYVGTASGNTIYF.

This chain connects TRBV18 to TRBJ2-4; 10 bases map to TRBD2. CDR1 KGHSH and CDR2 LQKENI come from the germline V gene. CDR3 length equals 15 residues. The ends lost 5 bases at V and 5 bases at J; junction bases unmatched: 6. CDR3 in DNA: TGTGCCAGCTCAACGACTAGCGGGCGGGAAAACATTCAGTACTTC. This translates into CASSTTSGRENIQYF.

The chain's CDR3 is CASSLARASANNEQFF. CDR3 nucleotides: TGTGCCAGCAGCTTGGCCAGGGCTAGCGCAAACAATGAGCAGTTCTTC. The rearrangement uses TRBV5-6 and TRBJ2-1; D is possibly TRBD2 (6 bases). The CDR3 runs to 16 residues. Germline lookup yields CDR1 SGHDT and CDR2 YYEEEE. V lost 0 bases to trimming and J lost 5 bases, with 15 bases between them.

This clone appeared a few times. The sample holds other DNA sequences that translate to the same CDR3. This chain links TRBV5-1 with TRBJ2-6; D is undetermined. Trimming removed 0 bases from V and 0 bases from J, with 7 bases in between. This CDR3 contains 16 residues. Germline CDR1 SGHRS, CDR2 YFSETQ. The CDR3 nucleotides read TGCGCCAGCAGCTTGGGAGCCCTCTCTGGGGCCAACGTCCTGACTTTC. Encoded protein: CASSLGALSGANVLTF.

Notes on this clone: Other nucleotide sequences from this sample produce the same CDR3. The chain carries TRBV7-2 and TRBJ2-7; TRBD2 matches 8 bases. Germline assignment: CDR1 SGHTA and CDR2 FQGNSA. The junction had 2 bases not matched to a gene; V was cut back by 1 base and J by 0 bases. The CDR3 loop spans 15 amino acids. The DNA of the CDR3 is TGTGCCAGCAGCTTAGGACTAGCGAACTCCTACGAGCAGTACTTC. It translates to CASSLGLANSYEQYF.

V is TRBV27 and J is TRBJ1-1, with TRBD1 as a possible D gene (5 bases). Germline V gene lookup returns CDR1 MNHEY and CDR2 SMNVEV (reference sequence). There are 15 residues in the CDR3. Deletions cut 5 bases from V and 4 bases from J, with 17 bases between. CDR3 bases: TGTGCCAGCAGTCTCGCCCTGACAGTGAGCACTGAAGCTTTCTTT. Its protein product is CASSLALTVSTEAFF.

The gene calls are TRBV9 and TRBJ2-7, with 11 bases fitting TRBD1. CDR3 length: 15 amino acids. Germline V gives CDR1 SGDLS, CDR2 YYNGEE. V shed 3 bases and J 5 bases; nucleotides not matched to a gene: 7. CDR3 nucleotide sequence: TGTGCCAGCAGCGGCCGGGACAGGGGGTCCCACGAGCAGTACTTC. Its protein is CASSGRDRGSHEQYF.

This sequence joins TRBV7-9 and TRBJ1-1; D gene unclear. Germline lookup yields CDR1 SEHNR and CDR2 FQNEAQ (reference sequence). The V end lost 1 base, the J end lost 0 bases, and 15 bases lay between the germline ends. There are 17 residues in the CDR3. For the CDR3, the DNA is TGTGCCAGCAGCTTAGTTTTGGGCCAAAGGGTGAACACTGAAGCTTTCTTT. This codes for CASSLVLGQRVNTEAFF.

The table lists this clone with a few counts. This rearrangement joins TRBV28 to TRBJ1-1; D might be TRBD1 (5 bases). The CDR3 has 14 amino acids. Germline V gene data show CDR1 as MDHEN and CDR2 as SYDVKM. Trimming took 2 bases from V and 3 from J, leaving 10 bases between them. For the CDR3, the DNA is TGTGCCAGCAGTTTACACGGGGGGTACACTGAAGCTTTCTTT. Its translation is CASSLHGGYTEAFF.

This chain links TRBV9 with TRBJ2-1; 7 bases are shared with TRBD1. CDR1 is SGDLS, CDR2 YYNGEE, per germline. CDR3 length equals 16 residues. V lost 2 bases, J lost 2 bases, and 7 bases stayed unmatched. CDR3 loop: CASSVAVGQAYNEQFF. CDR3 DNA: TGTGCCAGCAGCGTGGCGGTTGGACAGGCCTACAATGAGCAGTTCTTC.

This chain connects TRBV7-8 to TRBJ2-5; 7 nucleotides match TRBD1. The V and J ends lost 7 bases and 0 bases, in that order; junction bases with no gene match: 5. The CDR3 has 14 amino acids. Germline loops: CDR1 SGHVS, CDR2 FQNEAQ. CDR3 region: CASTRGQYQETQYF. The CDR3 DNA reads TGTGCCAGCACAAGGGGGCAGTACCAAGAGACCCAGTACTTC.

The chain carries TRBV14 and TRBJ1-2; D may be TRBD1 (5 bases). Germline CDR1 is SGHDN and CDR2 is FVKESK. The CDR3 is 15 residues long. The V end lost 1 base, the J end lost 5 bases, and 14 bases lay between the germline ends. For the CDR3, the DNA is TGTGCCAGCAGCCAAGTAGACAGCCCCTTTTATGGCTACACCTTC. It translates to CASSQVDSPFYGYTF.

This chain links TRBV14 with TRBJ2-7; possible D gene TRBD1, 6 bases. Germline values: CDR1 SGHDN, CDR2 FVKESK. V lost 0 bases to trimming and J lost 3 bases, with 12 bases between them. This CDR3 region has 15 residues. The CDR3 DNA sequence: TGTGCCAGCAGCCAAGATCCATTCAGGGGCTACGAGCAGTACTTC. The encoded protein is CASSQDPFRGYEQYF.